This T cell receptor beta chain emerged from a study of control samples from healthy donors and cancer patients. Assay used: immunoSEQ multiplex PCR; TCRdb lists only in-frame clones, some missing. The sample lists about 200,000 clones, roughly nine tenths occurring once. This CDR3 has 15 residues. The germline V and J ends were trimmed by 3 bases and 0 bases, with 12 bases remaining between them. Germline loops: CDR1 MNHEY, CDR2 SMNVEV (reference sequence). This TCR derives from a man aged 25-45 years in good health. The material sequenced was blood. The chain employs TRBV27 and TRBJ2-7; a weak D match, TRBD2 (6 bases). CDR3 sequence reads: CASSFGGYSSYEQYF. The CDR3 region has the DNA TGTGCCAGCAGTTTTGGAGGGTATAGCTCCTACGAGCAGTACTTC.